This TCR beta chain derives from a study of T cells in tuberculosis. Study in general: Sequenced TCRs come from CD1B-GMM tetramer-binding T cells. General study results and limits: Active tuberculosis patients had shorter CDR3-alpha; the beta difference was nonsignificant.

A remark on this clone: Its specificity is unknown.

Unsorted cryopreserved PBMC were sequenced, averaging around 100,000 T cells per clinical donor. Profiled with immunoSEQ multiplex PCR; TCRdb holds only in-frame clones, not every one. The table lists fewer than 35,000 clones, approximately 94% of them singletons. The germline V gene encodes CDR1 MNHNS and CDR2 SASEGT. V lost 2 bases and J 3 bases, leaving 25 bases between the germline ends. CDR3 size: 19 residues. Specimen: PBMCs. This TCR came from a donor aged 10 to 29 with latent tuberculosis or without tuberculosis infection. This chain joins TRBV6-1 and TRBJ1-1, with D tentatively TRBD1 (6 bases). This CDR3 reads CASSESWTGGAGGDTEAFF. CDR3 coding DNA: TGTGCCAGCAGTGAATCTTGGACTGGGGGCGCGGGAGGAGACACTGAAGCTTTCTTT.